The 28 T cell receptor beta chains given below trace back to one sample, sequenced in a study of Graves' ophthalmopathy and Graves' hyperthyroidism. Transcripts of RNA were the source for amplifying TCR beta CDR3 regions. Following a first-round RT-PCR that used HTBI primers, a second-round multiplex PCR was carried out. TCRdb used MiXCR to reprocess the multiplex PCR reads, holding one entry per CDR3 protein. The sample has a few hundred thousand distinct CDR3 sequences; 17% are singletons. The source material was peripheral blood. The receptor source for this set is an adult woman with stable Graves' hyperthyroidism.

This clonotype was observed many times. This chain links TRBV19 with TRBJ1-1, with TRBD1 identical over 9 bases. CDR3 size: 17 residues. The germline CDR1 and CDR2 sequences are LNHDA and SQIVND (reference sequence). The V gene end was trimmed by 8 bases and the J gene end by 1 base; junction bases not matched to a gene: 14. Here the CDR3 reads CASFSGTGTFRNTEAFF. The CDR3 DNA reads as TGTGCCAGTTTCTCCGGGACAGGGACGTTTCGGAACACTGAAGCTTTCTTT.

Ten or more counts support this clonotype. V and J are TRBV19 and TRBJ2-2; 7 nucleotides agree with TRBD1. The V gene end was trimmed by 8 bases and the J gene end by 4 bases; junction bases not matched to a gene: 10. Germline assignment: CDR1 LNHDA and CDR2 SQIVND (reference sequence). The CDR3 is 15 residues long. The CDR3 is CASHPFGTATGELFF. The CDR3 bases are TGTGCCAGTCATCCTTTTGGGACAGCCACCGGGGAGCTGTTTTTT.

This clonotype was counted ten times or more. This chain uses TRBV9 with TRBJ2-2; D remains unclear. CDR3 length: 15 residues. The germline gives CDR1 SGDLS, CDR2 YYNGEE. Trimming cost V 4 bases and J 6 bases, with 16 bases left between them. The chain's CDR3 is CASSPRLDPPGELFF. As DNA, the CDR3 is TGTGCCAGCAGCCCCCGTCTCGACCCACCCGGGGAGCTGTTTTTT.

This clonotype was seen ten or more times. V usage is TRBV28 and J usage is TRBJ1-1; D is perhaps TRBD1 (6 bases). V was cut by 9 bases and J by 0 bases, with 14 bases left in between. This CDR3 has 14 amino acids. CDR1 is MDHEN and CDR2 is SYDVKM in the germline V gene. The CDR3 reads CASGGGYMNTEAFF. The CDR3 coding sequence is TGTGCCAGTGGGGGCGGGTATATGAACACTGAAGCTTTCTTT.

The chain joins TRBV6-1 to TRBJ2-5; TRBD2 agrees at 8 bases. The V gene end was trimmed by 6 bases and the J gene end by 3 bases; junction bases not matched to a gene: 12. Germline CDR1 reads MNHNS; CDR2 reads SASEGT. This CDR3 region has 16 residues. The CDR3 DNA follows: TGTGCCAGCAGCACGGAGGCGGGGGGCCACGAAGAGACCCAGTACTTC. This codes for CASSTEAGGHEETQYF.

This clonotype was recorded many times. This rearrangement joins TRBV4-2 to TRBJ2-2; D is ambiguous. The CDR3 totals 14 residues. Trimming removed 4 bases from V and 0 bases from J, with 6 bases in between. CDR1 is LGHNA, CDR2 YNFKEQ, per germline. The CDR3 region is CASSRAANTGELFF. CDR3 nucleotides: TGTGCCAGCAGCCGGGCCGCGAACACCGGGGAGCTGTTTTTT.

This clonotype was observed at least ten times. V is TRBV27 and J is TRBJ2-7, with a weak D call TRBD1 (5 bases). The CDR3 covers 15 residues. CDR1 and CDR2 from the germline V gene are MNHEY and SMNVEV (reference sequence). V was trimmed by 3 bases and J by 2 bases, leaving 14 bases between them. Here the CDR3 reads CASSFSRVPTYEQYF. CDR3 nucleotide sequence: TGTGCCAGCAGTTTCTCCAGGGTACCTACCTACGAGCAGTACTTC.

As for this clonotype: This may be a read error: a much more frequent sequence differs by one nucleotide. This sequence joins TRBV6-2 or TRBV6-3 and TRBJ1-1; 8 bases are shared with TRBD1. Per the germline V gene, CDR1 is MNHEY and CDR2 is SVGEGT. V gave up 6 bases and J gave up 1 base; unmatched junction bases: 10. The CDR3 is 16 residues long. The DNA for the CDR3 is TGTGCCAGCAGCGACCTCAGGACAGGGAAGAACACTGAAGCTTTCTTT. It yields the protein CASSDLRTGKNTEAFF.

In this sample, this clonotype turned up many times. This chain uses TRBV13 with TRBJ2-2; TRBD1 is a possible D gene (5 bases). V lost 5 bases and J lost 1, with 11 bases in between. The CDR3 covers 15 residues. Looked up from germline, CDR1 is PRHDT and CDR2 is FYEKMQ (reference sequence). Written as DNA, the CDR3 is TGTGCCAGCAGCATTGGACACCGGAACACCGGGGAGCTGTTTTTT. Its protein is CASSIGHRNTGELFF.

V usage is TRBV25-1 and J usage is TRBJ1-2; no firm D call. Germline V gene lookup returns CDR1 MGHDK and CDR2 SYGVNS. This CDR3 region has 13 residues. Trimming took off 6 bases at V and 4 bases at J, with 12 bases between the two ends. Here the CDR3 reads CASSQGYGYGYTF. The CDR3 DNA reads TGTGCCAGCAGCCAAGGCTACGGCTATGGCTACACCTTC.

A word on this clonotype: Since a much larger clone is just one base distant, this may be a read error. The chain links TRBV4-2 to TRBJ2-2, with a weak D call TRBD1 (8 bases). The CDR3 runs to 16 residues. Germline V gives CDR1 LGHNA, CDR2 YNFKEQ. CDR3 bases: TGTGCCAGCAGCCAAGCACAGGGGGGGAACACCGGGGAGCTGTGTTTT. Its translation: CASSQAQGGNTGELCF.

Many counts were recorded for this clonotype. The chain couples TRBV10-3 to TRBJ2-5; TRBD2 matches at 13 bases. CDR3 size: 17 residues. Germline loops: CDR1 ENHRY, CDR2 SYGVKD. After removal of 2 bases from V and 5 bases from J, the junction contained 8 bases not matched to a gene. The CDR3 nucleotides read TGTGCCATCAGTGAGCCCATACTAGCGGGAGGGCCTGAGACCCAGTACTTC. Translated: CAISEPILAGGPETQYF.

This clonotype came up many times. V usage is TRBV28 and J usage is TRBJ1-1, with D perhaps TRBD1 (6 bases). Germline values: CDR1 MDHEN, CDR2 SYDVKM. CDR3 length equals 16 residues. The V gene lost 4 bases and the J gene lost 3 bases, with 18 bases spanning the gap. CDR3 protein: CASSSRTAERYTEAFF. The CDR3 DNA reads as TGTGCCAGCAGTTCGCGGACAGCGGAGAGGTACACTGAAGCTTTCTTT.

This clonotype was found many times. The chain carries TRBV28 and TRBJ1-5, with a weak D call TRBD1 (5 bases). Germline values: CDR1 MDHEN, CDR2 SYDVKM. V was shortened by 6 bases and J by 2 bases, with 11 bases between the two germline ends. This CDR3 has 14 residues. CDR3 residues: CASRPPGRNQPQHF. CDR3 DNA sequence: TGTGCCAGCAGACCCCCAGGGCGCAATCAGCCCCAGCATTTT.

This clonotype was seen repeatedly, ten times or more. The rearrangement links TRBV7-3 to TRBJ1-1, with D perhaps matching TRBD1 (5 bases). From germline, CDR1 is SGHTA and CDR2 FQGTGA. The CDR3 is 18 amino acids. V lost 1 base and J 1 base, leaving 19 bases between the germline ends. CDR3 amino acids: CASSLRGGGGVGNTEAFF. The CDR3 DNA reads TGTGCCAGCAGCTTAAGAGGTGGGGGAGGGGTCGGGAACACTGAAGCTTTCTTT.

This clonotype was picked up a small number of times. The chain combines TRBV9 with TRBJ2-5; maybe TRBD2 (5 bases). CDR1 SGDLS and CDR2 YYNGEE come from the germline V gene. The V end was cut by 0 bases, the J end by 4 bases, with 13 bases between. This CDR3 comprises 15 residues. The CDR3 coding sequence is TGTGCCAGCAGCGTAGAGGAGGACTGGGGAGAGACCCAGTACTTC. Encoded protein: CASSVEEDWGETQYF.

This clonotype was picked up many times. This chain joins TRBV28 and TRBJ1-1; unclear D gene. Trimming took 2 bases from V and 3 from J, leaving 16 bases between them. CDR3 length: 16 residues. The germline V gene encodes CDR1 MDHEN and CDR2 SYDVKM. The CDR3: CASSLAGGFLDTEAFF. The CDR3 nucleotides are TGTGCCAGCAGTTTAGCGGGCGGGTTCCTGGACACTGAAGCTTTCTTT.

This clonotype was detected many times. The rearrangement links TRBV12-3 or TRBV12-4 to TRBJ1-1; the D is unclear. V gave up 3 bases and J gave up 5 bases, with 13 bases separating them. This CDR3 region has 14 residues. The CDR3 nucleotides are TGTGCCAGCAGTTTTAGCCCCTCTCTTACTGAAGCTTTCTTT. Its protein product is CASSFSPSLTEAFF.

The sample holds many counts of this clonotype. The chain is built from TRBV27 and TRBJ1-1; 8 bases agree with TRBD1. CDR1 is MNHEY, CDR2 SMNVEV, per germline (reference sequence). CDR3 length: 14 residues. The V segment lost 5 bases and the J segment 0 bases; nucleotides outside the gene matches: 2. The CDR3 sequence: CASSIQGVNTEAFF. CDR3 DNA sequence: TGTGCCAGCAGTATACAGGGGGTGAACACTGAAGCTTTCTTT.

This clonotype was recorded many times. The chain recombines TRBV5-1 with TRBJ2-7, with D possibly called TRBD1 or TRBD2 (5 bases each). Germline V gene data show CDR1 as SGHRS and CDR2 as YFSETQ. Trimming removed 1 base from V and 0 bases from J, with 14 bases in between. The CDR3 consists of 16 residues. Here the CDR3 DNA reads TGCGCCAGCAGCTTGCCCGGGACGGGCCGCTCCTACGAGCAGTACTTC. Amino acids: CASSLPGTGRSYEQYF.

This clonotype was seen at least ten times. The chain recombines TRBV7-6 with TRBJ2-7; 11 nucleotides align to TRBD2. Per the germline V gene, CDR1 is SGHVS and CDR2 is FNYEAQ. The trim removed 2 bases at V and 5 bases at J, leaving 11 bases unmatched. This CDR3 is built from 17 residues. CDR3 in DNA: TGTGCCAGCAGCTTAAATCTTCCTAGCGGGAGGTCCCACGAGCAGTACTTC. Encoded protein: CASSLNLPSGRSHEQYF.

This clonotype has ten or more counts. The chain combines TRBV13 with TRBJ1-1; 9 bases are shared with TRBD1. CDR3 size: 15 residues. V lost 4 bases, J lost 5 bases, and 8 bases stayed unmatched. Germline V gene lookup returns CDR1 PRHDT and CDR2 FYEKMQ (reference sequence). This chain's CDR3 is CASSSGQGMGTEAFF. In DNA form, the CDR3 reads TGTGCCAGCAGCTCAGGACAGGGGATGGGGACTGAAGCTTTCTTT.

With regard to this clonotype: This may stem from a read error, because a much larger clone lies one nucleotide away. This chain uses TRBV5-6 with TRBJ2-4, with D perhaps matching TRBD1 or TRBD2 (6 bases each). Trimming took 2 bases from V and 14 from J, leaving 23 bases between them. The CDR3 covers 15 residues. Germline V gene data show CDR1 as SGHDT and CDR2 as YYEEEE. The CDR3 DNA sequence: TGTGCCAGCAGCTTTATCGGGGGCGCTCTTACGACTAAGTACTTC. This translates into CASSFIGGALTTKYF.

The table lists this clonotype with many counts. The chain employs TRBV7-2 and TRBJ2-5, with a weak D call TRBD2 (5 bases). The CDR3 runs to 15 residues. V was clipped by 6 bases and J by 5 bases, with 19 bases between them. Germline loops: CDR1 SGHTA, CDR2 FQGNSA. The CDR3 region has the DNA TGTGCCAGCAGTCTCAACCCGGGATCCCGGGAGACCCAGTACTTC. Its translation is CASSLNPGSRETQYF.

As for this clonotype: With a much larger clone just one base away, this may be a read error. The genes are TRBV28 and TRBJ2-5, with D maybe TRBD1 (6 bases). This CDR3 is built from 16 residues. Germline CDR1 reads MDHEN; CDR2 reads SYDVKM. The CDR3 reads CASSLWGPGTQVTQYF. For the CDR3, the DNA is TGTGCCAGCAGTTTATGGGGTCCCGGGACACAAGTGACCCAGTACTTC.

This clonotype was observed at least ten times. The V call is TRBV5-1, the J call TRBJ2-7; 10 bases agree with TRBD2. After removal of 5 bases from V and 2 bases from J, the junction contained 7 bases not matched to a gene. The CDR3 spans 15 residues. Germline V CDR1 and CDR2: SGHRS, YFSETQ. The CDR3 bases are TGCGCCAGCAGGACCCTAGCGGGAGCTACCTACGAGCAGTACTTC. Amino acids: CASRTLAGATYEQYF.

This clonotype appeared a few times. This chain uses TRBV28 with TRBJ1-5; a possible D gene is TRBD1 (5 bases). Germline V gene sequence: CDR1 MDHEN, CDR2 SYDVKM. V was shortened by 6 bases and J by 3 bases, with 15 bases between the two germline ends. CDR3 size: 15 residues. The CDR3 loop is CASRRGDITNQPQHF. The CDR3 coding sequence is TGTGCCAGCAGGAGGGGAGACATAACCAATCAGCCCCAGCATTTT.

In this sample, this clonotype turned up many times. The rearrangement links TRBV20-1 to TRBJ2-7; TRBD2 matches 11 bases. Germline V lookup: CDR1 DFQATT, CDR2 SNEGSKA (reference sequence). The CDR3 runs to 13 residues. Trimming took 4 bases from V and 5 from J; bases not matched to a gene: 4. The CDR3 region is CSANSGRADEQYF. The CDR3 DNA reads TGCAGTGCTAATAGCGGGAGGGCCGACGAGCAGTACTTC.